Presented here are 22 T cell receptor beta chains from one specimen sequenced in a study of T cell responses to AZD1222 COVID-19 vaccine. TCRdb's table, derived via immunoSEQ multiplex PCR, lists solely in-frame clones and lacks some. There are tens of thousands of clones in the sample; less than 90% occur only once, and 4% to 5% lies in the top ten. The sequenced sample was peripheral blood, obtained 28 days after the second AZD1222 dose. These receptors all stem from an adult who received the AZD1222 COVID-19 vaccine.

The rearrangement joins TRBV18 to TRBJ2-1; TRBD2 aligns across 10 bases. The CDR3 loop spans 15 amino acids. Trimming at V came to 5 bases and at J to 5 bases, leaving 6 bases not matched to a gene. Germline V gives CDR1 KGHSH, CDR2 LQKENI. The CDR3 bases are TGTGCCAGCTCAGGCCCTCTAGCGGGGGACAATGAGCAGTTCTTC. Translated: CASSGPLAGDNEQFF.

This sequence joins TRBV2 and TRBJ2-5; a possible D gene is TRBD2 (5 bases). The V end was cut by 2 bases, the J end by 7 bases, with 8 bases between. The CDR3 length is 12 residues. CDR1 SNHLY and CDR2 FYNNEI come from the germline V gene. CDR3: CASSEIEGTQYF. The CDR3 nucleotides are TGTGCCAGCAGTGAAATCGAGGGGACCCAGTACTTC.

V gene TRBV7-9 combines with J gene TRBJ2-1, with a tentative D call TRBD2 (5 bases). Germline V gene sequence: CDR1 SEHNR, CDR2 FQNEAQ (reference sequence). Deletions cut 0 bases from V and 5 bases from J, with 5 bases between. The length of the CDR3 is 13 residues. Here the CDR3 reads CASSLAGNNEQFF. CDR3 DNA sequence: TGTGCCAGCAGCTTAGCCGGGAACAATGAGCAGTTCTTC.

The genes are TRBV5-1 and TRBJ2-6; D is unresolved. Germline CDR1 reads SGHRS; CDR2 reads YFSETQ. V lost 0 bases and J 0 bases, leaving 1 base between the germline ends. CDR3 size: 14 residues. CDR3 DNA: TGCGCCAGCAGCTTGGACTCTGGGGCCAACGTCCTGACTTTC. Translated: CASSLDSGANVLTF.

V and J are TRBV5-1 and TRBJ1-3; 10 positions agree with TRBD1. This CDR3 region has 18 residues. In germline, CDR1 is SGHRS, CDR2 YFSETQ. The V segment lost 4 bases and the J segment 0 bases; nucleotides outside the gene matches: 10. CDR3 amino acids: CASSLIPGQGSSGNTIYF. The CDR3 region has the DNA TGCGCCAGCAGCCTCATTCCGGGACAGGGGAGCTCTGGAAACACCATATATTTT.

This rearrangement joins TRBV7-2 to TRBJ2-5, with 10 bases fitting TRBD2. Germline V gives CDR1 SGHTA, CDR2 FQGNSA. Losses at the gene ends were 5 bases for V and 5 bases for J; bases not matched to a gene: 11. This CDR3 comprises 16 residues. The CDR3: CASSGQLAGRAETQYF. In DNA form, the CDR3 reads TGTGCCAGCAGCGGGCAACTAGCGGGGAGGGCGGAGACCCAGTACTTC.

CDR3 loop: CASTLQAYTEAFF. The CDR3 DNA reads as TGTGCCAGTACCCTACAAGCTTACACTGAAGCTTTCTTT. The rearrangement links TRBV19 to TRBJ1-1; D ambiguous. In germline, CDR1 is LNHDA, CDR2 SQIVND (reference sequence). V lost 7 bases and J 3 bases, leaving 12 bases between the germline ends. The CDR3 has 13 amino acids.

In this sample, this clone turned up once. The chain employs TRBV11-2 and TRBJ2-7; 11 nucleotides agree with TRBD2. This CDR3 is built from 14 residues. The junction had 5 bases not matched to a gene; V was cut back by 4 bases and J by 6 bases. Germline CDR1 SGHAT, CDR2 FQNNGV. The DNA for the CDR3 is TGTGCCAGCAGCTCAACGGGACTAGCGGTCGAGCAGTACTTC. The encoded protein is CASSSTGLAVEQYF.

CDR3 residues: CASSFDRGETSGNTIYF. In DNA form, the CDR3 reads TGTGCCAGCAGCTTCGACCGGGGGGAGACCTCTGGAAACACCATATATTTT. J is TRBJ1-3 and V is TRBV7-9; a possible D gene is TRBD1 (5 bases). Germline CDR1 and CDR2: SEHNR and FQNEAQ (reference sequence). The CDR3 has 17 amino acids. The germline V and J ends were trimmed by 3 bases and 0 bases, with 15 bases remaining between them.

V is TRBV7-7 and J is TRBJ2-5; the match to TRBD1 covers 7 bases. CDR1 is SSHAT, CDR2 FNYEAQ, per germline (reference sequence). The CDR3 extends over 15 amino acids. V lost 3 bases, J lost 3 bases, and 7 bases stayed unmatched. Here the CDR3 reads CASSFGQVVKETQYF. Here the CDR3 DNA reads TGTGCCAGCAGCTTTGGACAGGTTGTAAAAGAGACCCAGTACTTC.

The V call is TRBV5-1, the J call TRBJ1-2; D is possibly TRBD1 (5 bases). Deletions cut 4 bases from V and 9 bases from J, with 19 bases between. This CDR3 spans 14 amino acids. Germline values: CDR1 SGHRS, CDR2 YFSETQ. CDR3 in DNA: TGCGCCAGCAGCATGACCGGGACCGGAGCGCGCTACACCTTC. This codes for CASSMTGTGARYTF. The complete variable domain, with remaining parts taken from reference TRBV5-1 and TRBJ1-2, reads KAGVTQTPRYLIKTRGQQVTLSCSPISGHRSVSWYQQTPGQGLQFLFEYFSETQRNKGNFPGRFSGRQFSNSRSEMNVSTLELGDSALYLCASSMTGTGARYTFGSGTRLTVV.

The chain combines TRBV28 with TRBJ2-3; D is unresolved. The CDR3 is 12 residues long. Looked up from germline, CDR1 is MDHEN and CDR2 is SYDVKM. The germline V and J ends were trimmed by 5 bases and 5 bases, with 8 bases remaining between them. The DNA of the CDR3 is TGTGCCAGCAGTCCGGGTCGAGATACGCAGTATTTT. It codes for CASSPGRDTQYF.

The chain couples TRBV6-5 to TRBJ1-5; perhaps TRBD1 as D (6 bases). The CDR3 consists of 15 residues. Germline V gives CDR1 MNHEY, CDR2 SVGAGI. The V end lost 0 bases, the J end lost 4 bases, and 10 bases lay between the germline ends. The CDR3 loop reads CASSYSWQGNQPQHF. In DNA form, the CDR3 reads TGTGCCAGCAGTTACTCGTGGCAGGGGAATCAGCCCCAGCATTTT.

The genes are TRBV5-5 and TRBJ2-3, with unresolved D. This CDR3 spans 15 amino acids. In germline, CDR1 is SGHKS, CDR2 YYEKEE (reference sequence). V was shortened by 4 bases and J by 5 bases, with 17 bases between the two germline ends. CDR3 sequence reads: CASSDDKFRVDTQYF. CDR3 DNA sequence: TGTGCCAGCAGCGATGACAAGTTCCGTGTAGATACGCAGTATTTT. Supplemented by reference TRBV5-5 and TRBJ2-3, the full variable domain reads DAGVTQSPTHLIKTRGQQVTLRCSPISGHKSVSWYQQVLGQGPQFIFQYYEKEERGRGNFPDRFSARQFPNYSSELNVNALLLGDSALYLCASSDDKFRVDTQYFGPGTRLTVL.

The chain has TRBV15 and TRBJ1-2; D possibly corresponds to TRBD1 (5 bases). The CDR3 runs 17 residues. Germline values: CDR1 LNHNV, CDR2 YYDKDF (reference sequence). V lost 0 bases and J 3 bases, leaving 17 bases between the germline ends. In DNA, the CDR3 is TGTGCCACCAGCAGAGATCAGAGGGCAGGGTATGACTATGGCTACACCTTC. This translates into CATSRDQRAGYDYGYTF.

V gene TRBV2 combines with J gene TRBJ1-1; D may be TRBD1 (5 bases). V lost 7 bases and J lost 4, with 13 bases in between. CDR3 length equals 13 residues. In germline, CDR1 is SNHLY, CDR2 FYNNEI. The CDR3 is CASMGEAGTEAFF. DNA for the CDR3: TGTGCCAGCATGGGGGAGGCGGGCACTGAAGCTTTCTTT.

The CDR3 DNA is TGTGCCAGCCGACAGGTGGATAATTCACCCCTCCACTTT. The encoded protein is CASRQVDNSPLHF. The chain uses TRBV14 and TRBJ1-6; perhaps TRBD1 as D (6 bases). The CDR3 sequence is 13 residues long. The germline gives CDR1 SGHDN, CDR2 FVKESK. V was trimmed by 8 bases and J by 5 bases, leaving 10 bases between them.

The CDR3 loop is CASSDTGGYEQYF. The DNA of the CDR3 is TGTGCCAGCAGCGATACAGGGGGATACGAGCAGTACTTC. The gene calls are TRBV2 and TRBJ2-7; 8 nucleotides line up with TRBD1. The junction had 5 bases not matched to a gene; V was cut back by 6 bases and J by 4 bases. CDR1 is SNHLY and CDR2 is FYNNEI in the germline V gene. The CDR3 spans 13 residues.

The chain uses TRBV5-1 and TRBJ1-1, with a weak D call TRBD1 (5 bases). Trimming left V 6 bases short and J 4 bases short, with 19 bases between. This CDR3 region has 15 residues. Germline loops: CDR1 SGHRS, CDR2 YFSETQ. The CDR3 nucleotides read TGCGCCAGCACCCCATCCACAGGTGGGTCCACTGAAGCTTTCTTT. Amino acid sequence: CASTPSTGGSTEAFF.

The chain couples TRBV5-4 to TRBJ2-7; D is uncertain. V gave up 2 bases and J gave up 2 bases, with 11 bases separating them. CDR1 is SGHNT and CDR2 is YYREEE in the germline V gene (reference sequence). This CDR3 is 14 amino acids long. CDR3 coding DNA: TGTGCCAGCAGCTTTGACGACGGAGCCTACGAGCAGTACTTC. It yields the protein CASSFDDGAYEQYF.

The chain links TRBV6-5 to TRBJ2-1, with D possibly matching TRBD2 (5 bases). This CDR3 is built from 13 residues. Per the germline V gene, CDR1 is MNHEY and CDR2 is SVGAGI. Trimming removed 7 bases from V and 8 bases from J, with 15 bases in between. The CDR3 DNA is TGTGCCAGCACCAGGCCCCTAGCTTATGAGCAGTTCTTC. Translating it yields CASTRPLAYEQFF.

The rearrangement joins TRBV6-5 to TRBJ1-2; TRBD1 agrees at 8 bases. The CDR3 has 14 amino acids. V dropped 5 bases and J dropped 4; count of bases not matched to a gene: 6. The V gene's germline CDR1 is MNHEY and CDR2 SVGAGI. Here the CDR3 reads CASSSQGAAYGYTF. The CDR3 DNA reads as TGTGCCAGCAGTAGCCAGGGGGCGGCCTATGGCTACACCTTC.